What follows are 7 T cell receptor beta chains derived from one specimen sequenced in a study of T cell responses to AZD1222 COVID-19 vaccine. Using immunoSEQ multiplex PCR, the repertoire was profiled, and TCRdb retains in-frame clones only, with some absent. The repertoire holds some 140,000 clones, with about four fifths as singletons. This material consisted of peripheral blood, taken on day 0 of AZD1222 vaccination. The receptors stem from an adult in good health.

With regard to this clone: Distinct nucleotide sequences in the sample also encode this CDR3. The CDR3 loop reads CASSSPPLYNEQFF. The CDR3 DNA reads as TGCGCCAGCAGCTCCCCCCCCCTTTACAATGAGCAGTTCTTC. The rearrangement links TRBV5-1 to TRBJ2-1; no reliable D call. This CDR3 spans 14 amino acids. Trimming pared 3 bases from V and 4 bases from J, leaving 11 bases between. The germline V gene has CDR1 SGHRS and CDR2 YFSETQ. Supplemented by reference TRBV5-1 and TRBJ2-1, the full variable domain reads KAGVTQTPRYLIKTRGQQVTLSCSPISGHRSVSWYQQTPGQGLQFLFEYFSETQRNKGNFPGRFSGRQFSNSRSEMNVSTLELGDSALYLCASSSPPLYNEQFFGPGTRLTVL.

This chain connects TRBV20-1 to TRBJ2-5, with D uncertain. V lost 3 bases, J lost 5 bases, and 7 bases lay in between. This CDR3 contains 11 residues. Germline V gives CDR1 DFQATT, CDR2 SNEGSKA (reference sequence). CDR3 in DNA: TGCAGTGCTAGGCAGGAGGAGACCCAGTACTTC. It encodes CSARQEETQYF.

The chain couples TRBV19 to TRBJ1-5, with a tentative D call TRBD1 (5 bases). V dropped 1 base and J dropped 3 bases, with 7 bases sitting between them. The CDR3 contains 14 residues. From germline, CDR1 is LNHDA and CDR2 SQIVND (reference sequence). CDR3 sequence: CASSIGDPNQPQHF. The CDR3 bases are TGTGCCAGTAGTATAGGGGACCCCAATCAGCCCCAGCATTTT.

Only one count was recorded for this clone. The chain is built from TRBV9 and TRBJ2-5, with 9 bases that match TRBD1. CDR3 size: 14 residues. Trimming took 3 bases from V and 3 from J; bases not matched to a gene: 3. Germline CDR1 is SGDLS and CDR2 is YYNGEE. The CDR3 DNA sequence: TGTGCCAGCAGCGGGGACAGGGAAGAAGAGACCCAGTACTTC. Protein product: CASSGDREEETQYF.

V and J are TRBV7-6 and TRBJ2-2; TRBD1 might be the D (6 bases). This CDR3 region has 15 residues. Germline V gene data show CDR1 as SGHVS and CDR2 as FNYEAQ. V was shortened by 1 base and J by 6 bases, with 12 bases between the two germline ends. CDR3 nucleotide sequence: TGTGCCAGCAGCTTAGGATCAGGGGCGGCCGGGGAGCTGTTTTTT. Encoded protein: CASSLGSGAAGELFF.

CDR3 region: CASSPGRGSGNTIYF. CDR3 in DNA: TGTGCCAGCAGTCCGGGGAGGGGGTCTGGAAACACCATATATTTT. The gene calls are TRBV7-3 and TRBJ1-3; TRBD1 is a possible D gene (6 bases). The CDR3 length is 15 residues. Per germline, CDR1 SGHTA and CDR2 FQGTGA. V shed 6 bases and J shed 1 base, with 13 bases lying between them.

The sample holds a few counts of this clone. This chain connects TRBV6-6 to TRBJ2-2; D remains ambiguous. The germline V gene encodes CDR1 MNHNY and CDR2 SVGAGI (reference sequence). V lost 6 bases to trimming and J lost 1 base, with 15 bases between them. The CDR3 runs 16 residues. The CDR3 reads CASSNIPDLNTGELFF. The DNA for the CDR3 is TGTGCCAGCAGCAATATACCGGACCTGAACACCGGGGAGCTGTTTTTT.